The clone carrying this TCR beta chain was seen a single time. Its specificity is not known. Generated by immunoSEQ multiplex PCR, the TCRdb table keeps only in-frame clones and is missing some. The table lists roughly 150,000 clones, roughly 82% of them singletons, with approximately 4% in the top ten. Trimming removed 6 bases at V and 3 bases at J, with 15 bases between. The CDR3 contains 15 residues. Germline V gene sequence: CDR1 SNHLY, CDR2 FYNNEI. The data belong to a study of T cell responses to AZD1222 COVID-19 vaccine. Study observations and caveats: White British ancestry dominated among donors, who included more females, and clonal diversity was possibly underestimated. Repertoire collection took place solely once the T cell response had peaked. With dominance at 160-218 and 743-854, vaccine-associated CD4 TCRs spanned spike. When two AZD1222 doses had been given, Spike-specific TCR breadth and depth rose.

The source of this sequence is an adult in good health. V is TRBV2 and J is TRBJ1-5, with D unclear. Sequences were derived from peripheral blood, sampled on day 0 of AZD1222 vaccination. The CDR3 reads CASRREGLANQPQHF. The CDR3 DNA sequence: TGTGCCAGCAGGAGGGAAGGGTTGGCCAATCAGCCCCAGCATTTT. Full variable domain (outside the CDR3, taken from reference TRBV2 and TRBJ1-5): EPEVTQTPSHQVTQMGQEVILRCVPISNHLYFYWYRQILGQKVEFLVSFYNNEISEKSEIFDDQFSVERPDGSNFTLKIRSTKLEDSAMYFCASRREGLANQPQHFGDGTRLSIL.